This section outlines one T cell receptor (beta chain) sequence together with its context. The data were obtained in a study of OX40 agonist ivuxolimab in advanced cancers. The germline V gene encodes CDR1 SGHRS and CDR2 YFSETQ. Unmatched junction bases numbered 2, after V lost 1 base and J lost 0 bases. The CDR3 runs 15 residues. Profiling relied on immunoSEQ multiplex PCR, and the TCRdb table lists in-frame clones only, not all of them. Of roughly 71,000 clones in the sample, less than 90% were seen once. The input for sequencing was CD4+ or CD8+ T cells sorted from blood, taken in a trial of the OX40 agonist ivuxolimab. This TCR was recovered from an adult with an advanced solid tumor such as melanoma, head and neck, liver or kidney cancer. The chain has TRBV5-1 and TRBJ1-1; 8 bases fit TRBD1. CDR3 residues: CASSLSGQVNTEAFF. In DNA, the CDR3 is TGCGCCAGCAGCTTGTCGGGACAGGTGAACACTGAAGCTTTCTTT. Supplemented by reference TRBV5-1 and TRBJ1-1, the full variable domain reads KAGVTQTPRYLIKTRGQQVTLSCSPISGHRSVSWYQQTPGQGLQFLFEYFSETQRNKGNFPGRFSGRQFSNSRSEMNVSTLELGDSALYLCASSLSGQVNTEAFFGQGTRLTVV.